This passage covers 29 T cell receptor beta chains from one sample sequenced in a study of radiotherapy plus CTLA-4 blockade in lung cancer. Generated by immunoSEQ multiplex PCR, the TCRdb table keeps only in-frame clones and is missing some. The table has 48,000 or so clones, almost 85% seen once. The sample was peripheral blood, taken from a patient treated with radiotherapy plus ipilimumab. The receptor set was obtained from a human donor with non-small cell lung cancer whose response to radiotherapy plus ipilimumab could not be evaluated.

The chain joins TRBV27 to TRBJ1-5; maybe TRBD1 (5 bases). The V and J ends lost 3 bases and 7 bases respectively, with 16 bases between them. Germline-derived CDR1 and CDR2 are MNHEY and SMNVEV (reference sequence). This CDR3 region has 15 residues. CDR3 DNA sequence: TGTGCCAGCAGTTTGTTTTGGGGCGAAAGCCAGCCCCAGCATTTT. Translation: CASSLFWGESQPQHF.

The CDR3 here is CASSLTGTSGRTRNEQFF. DNA of the CDR3: TGCGCCAGCAGCCTGACGGGGACTAGCGGGAGGACGCGCAATGAGCAGTTCTTC. The chain uses TRBV5-1 and TRBJ2-1; TRBD2 agrees at 15 bases. Trimming removed 4 bases from V and 6 bases from J; junction bases left unmatched: 11. Germline CDR1 is SGHRS and CDR2 is YFSETQ. The CDR3 contains 18 residues.

The rearrangement joins TRBV7-9 to TRBJ2-3; D may be TRBD1 (5 bases). CDR1 and CDR2 (germline): SEHNR, FQNEAQ (reference sequence). This CDR3 has 15 amino acids. Trimming removed 2 bases from V and 2 bases from J, with 11 bases in between. Here the CDR3 DNA reads TGTGCCAGCAGCTTAAGGGGCGGTTACACAGATACGCAGTATTTT. The encoded protein is CASSLRGGYTDTQYF.

V is TRBV6-1 and J is TRBJ2-7, with 7 nucleotides matching TRBD2. Germline-derived CDR1 and CDR2 are MNHNS and SASEGT. CDR3 length: 15 residues. V lost 2 bases, J lost 2 bases, and 6 bases stayed unmatched. CDR3 bases: TGTGCCAGCAGTGAAAGGGAGGGACCCACCTACGAGCAGTACTTC. It specifies CASSEREGPTYEQYF.

This chain uses TRBV7-9 with TRBJ2-7; 8 nucleotides match TRBD1. V shed 5 bases, J shed 7 bases, and the junction held 7 bases outside the gene matches. Germline V gives CDR1 SEHNR, CDR2 FQNEAQ (reference sequence). There are 13 residues in the CDR3. The CDR3 bases are TGTGCCAGCAGCCCGGACAGGGTTTGGGAGCAGTACTTC. Translation gives CASSPDRVWEQYF. Full variable domain (outside the CDR3, taken from reference TRBV7-9 and TRBJ2-7): DTGVSQNPRHKITKRGQNVTFRCDPISEHNRLYWYRQTLGQGPEFLTYFQNEAQLEKSRLLSDRFSAERPKGSFSTLEIQRTEQGDSAMYLCASSPDRVWEQYFGPGTRLTVT.

The V gene is TRBV7-2, the J gene TRBJ1-2; D uncertain. Trimming took off 3 bases at V and 6 bases at J, with 11 bases between the two ends. This CDR3 has 13 residues. Germline values: CDR1 SGHTA, CDR2 FQGNSA. Here the CDR3 DNA reads TGTGCCAGCAGCTTGGAGGGAGGCCATGGCTACACCTTC. It encodes CASSLEGGHGYTF.

The V and J genes are TRBV5-5 and TRBJ2-3; D is uncertain. CDR3 size: 15 residues. Trimming removed 0 bases from V and 4 bases from J, with 12 bases in between. CDR1 is SGHKS, CDR2 YYEKEE, per germline (reference sequence). DNA of the CDR3: TGTGCCAGCAGCTTGGTGTCGGCGGCGTCAGATACGCAGTATTTT. Its protein product is CASSLVSAASDTQYF.

The chain employs TRBV7-2 and TRBJ2-1; D is ambiguous. The CDR3 has 11 residues. Per germline, CDR1 SGHTA and CDR2 FQGNSA. V lost 7 bases and J 7 bases, leaving 8 bases between the germline ends. The CDR3 spells CASTPFNEQFF. The CDR3 region has the DNA TGTGCCAGCACCCCATTTAATGAGCAGTTCTTC. Full variable domain (missing parts from reference TRBV7-2 and TRBJ2-1): GAGVSQSPSNKVTEKGKDVELRCDPISGHTALYWYRQSLGQGLEFLIYFQGNSAPDKSGLPSDRFSAERTGGSVSTLTIQRTQQEDSAVYLCASTPFNEQFFGPGTRLTVL.

Concerning this clone itself: At one boundary the junction diverges from the germline segment, which might be a read error. The rearrangement joins TRBV7-2 to TRBJ2-2; tentative D call: TRBD2 (6 bases). The CDR3 loop spans 17 amino acids. Per germline, CDR1 SGHTA and CDR2 FQGNSA. The CDR3, as DNA: TGTGCCAGCAGCCTAGCCGGGAGTGGGAGGCCCGGCGGGGAGCTGTTTTTT. It encodes CASSLAGSGRPGGELFF. Drawing the rest from reference TRBV7-2 and TRBJ2-2, the complete variable domain is GAGVSQSPSNKVTEKGKDVELRCDPISGHTALYWYRQSLGQGLEFLIYFQGNSAPDKSGLPSDRFSAERTGGSVSTLTIQRTQQEDSAVYLCASSLAGSGRPGGELFFGEGSRLTVL.

The chain couples TRBV4-1 to TRBJ2-1, with TRBD2 matching 10 bases. The CDR3 has 18 amino acids. Germline-derived CDR1 and CDR2 are MGHRA and YSYEKL. V gave up 2 bases and J gave up 2 bases; unmatched junction bases: 9. CDR3 in DNA: TGCGCCAGCAGCCAACCGAAGCTAGCGGGAGCGCCCTACAATGAGCAGTTCTTC. It specifies CASSQPKLAGAPYNEQFF.

V usage is TRBV19 and J usage is TRBJ2-7; 10 bases are shared with TRBD2. After removal of 1 base from V and 1 base from J, the junction contained 1 base not matched to a gene. This CDR3 region has 15 residues. Germline V lookup: CDR1 LNHDA, CDR2 SQIVND (reference sequence). The chain's CDR3 is CASSIVSGGSYEQYF. In nucleotides, the CDR3 is TGTGCCAGTAGTATAGTTAGCGGGGGGTCCTACGAGCAGTACTTC. Based on the CDR3 plus reference TRBV19 and TRBJ2-7, the full variable domain is DGGITQSPKYLFRKEGQNVTLSCEQNLNHDAMYWYRQDPGQGLRLIYYSQIVNDFQKGDIAEGYSVSREKKESFPLTVTSAQKNPTAFYLCASSIVSGGSYEQYFGPGTRLTVT.

The rearrangement links TRBV19 to TRBJ2-3; 7 bases are shared with TRBD2. Trimming at V came to 3 bases and at J to 11 bases, leaving 8 bases not matched to a gene. This CDR3 is built from 13 residues. Germline V gene sequence: CDR1 LNHDA, CDR2 SQIVND (reference sequence). In DNA form, the CDR3 reads TGTGCCAGTAGTATTGCCGGGAGGCGTGAGCAGTATTTT. Its protein is CASSIAGRREQYF.

V and J are TRBV4-1 and TRBJ1-3; 7 bases match TRBD1. This CDR3 contains 16 residues. Germline CDR1 is MGHRA and CDR2 is YSYEKL. The V gene end was trimmed by 6 bases and the J gene end by 2 bases; junction bases not matched to a gene: 10. DNA of the CDR3: TGCGCCAGCAGTCGAGACCGAGACAGGGCTGGAAACACCATATATTTT. Translated: CASSRDRDRAGNTIYF.

CDR3 residues: CASTRDRMSDTQYF. The CDR3 coding sequence is TGTGCCAGCACCCGGGACAGGATGTCAGATACGCAGTATTTT. The chain links TRBV6-5 to TRBJ2-3; the match to TRBD1 covers 8 bases. The CDR3 consists of 14 residues. The germline CDR1 and CDR2 sequences are MNHEY and SVGAGI. The V gene end was trimmed by 7 bases and the J gene end by 4 bases; junction bases not matched to a gene: 7.

V and J are TRBV21-1 and TRBJ1-1; TRBD1, the D gene given by the table, was not confirmed from the DNA. TRBV21-1 is marked as a pseudogene. The CDR3 extends over 12 amino acids. The CDR3 protein is CASTMDRVDAFF. DNA of the CDR3: TGTGCCAGCACCATGGACAGGGTTGATGCTTTCTTT.

V and J are TRBV28 and TRBJ2-7; 11 nucleotides align to TRBD1. This CDR3 spans 17 amino acids. The V gene's germline CDR1 is MDHEN and CDR2 SYDVKM. V was clipped by 7 bases and J by 1 base; unmatched bases: 12. The CDR3 DNA is TGTGCCAGCACAGCGGGACAGGGGGGTTGGGGTTCCTACGAGCAGTACTTC. The encoded protein is CASTAGQGGWGSYEQYF.

The chain uses TRBV6-6 and TRBJ2-1; 7 nucleotides line up with TRBD2. This CDR3 region has 15 residues. V lost 5 bases, J lost 1 base, and 5 bases stayed unmatched. The germline V gene has CDR1 MNHNY and CDR2 SVGAGI (reference sequence). Here the CDR3 DNA reads TGTGCCAGCAGTATGGGAGGGGCTTCCTACAATGAGCAGTTCTTC. Amino acid sequence: CASSMGGASYNEQFF.

The J gene is TRBJ1-2, the V gene TRBV29-1, with D tentatively TRBD1 (6 bases). Germline V CDR1 and CDR2: SQVTM, ANQGSEA. The length of the CDR3 is 14 residues. V lost 1 base, J lost 8 bases, and 17 bases lay in between. The CDR3 loop is CSVEAVKGVSGYTF. The CDR3 coding sequence is TGCAGCGTTGAAGCGGTGAAGGGGGTCAGCGGCTACACCTTC.

The chain has TRBV6-5 and TRBJ1-6, with 7 nucleotides matching TRBD1. The trim removed 6 bases at V and 4 bases at J, leaving 3 bases unmatched. The CDR3 has 14 residues. CDR1 and CDR2 from the germline V gene are MNHEY and SVGAGI. CDR3 in amino acids: CASRMGQYNSPLHF. CDR3 coding DNA: TGTGCCAGCAGGATGGGACAGTATAATTCACCCCTCCACTTT.

The V gene is TRBV5-1, the J gene TRBJ1-1; TRBD1 is a possible D gene (5 bases). This CDR3 spans 18 amino acids. Trimming left V 0 bases short and J 4 bases short, with 22 bases between. The germline V gene encodes CDR1 SGHRS and CDR2 YFSETQ. The CDR3 protein is CASSLAPYLRQSLTEAFF. In nucleotides, the CDR3 is TGCGCCAGCAGCTTGGCACCTTACCTAAGACAGTCCCTCACTGAAGCTTTCTTT.

The chain is built from TRBV4-1 and TRBJ2-3, with a possible D match to TRBD2 (5 bases). The germline V gene encodes CDR1 MGHRA and CDR2 YSYEKL. The V gene lost 1 base and the J gene lost 2 bases, with 10 bases spanning the gap. The CDR3 is made up of 15 amino acids. The CDR3 reads CASSQVSGYTDTQYF. CDR3 DNA: TGCGCCAGCAGCCAAGTTTCGGGATACACAGATACGCAGTATTTT.

This rearrangement joins TRBV4-3 to TRBJ2-1; perhaps TRBD1 as D (5 bases). The germline V gene encodes CDR1 LGHNA and CDR2 YSLEER. Trimming stripped 0 bases from V and 2 bases from J, with 17 bases between. The length of the CDR3 is 18 residues. CDR3 bases: TGCGCCAGCAGCCAAGAGTTAATGCGGACAAGCACCTACAATGAGCAGTTCTTC. Its translation: CASSQELMRTSTYNEQFF.

This clone was seen a few times. This sequence joins TRBV4-3 and TRBJ1-5; 7 bases fit TRBD1. CDR3 length equals 14 residues. V lost 0 bases and J lost 6; bases outside the gene matches: 2. Per germline, CDR1 LGHNA and CDR2 YSLEER. CDR3 DNA sequence: TGCGCCAGCAGCCAAGAGACAGGGTTTCAGCCCCAGCATTTT. It yields the protein CASSQETGFQPQHF.

The CDR3 loop reads CASSTLRATEAFF. The CDR3 DNA reads as TGTGCCAGCAGCACTTTGAGGGCCACTGAAGCTTTCTTT. This rearrangement joins TRBV5-4 to TRBJ1-1; D gene uncertain. Germline V lookup: CDR1 SGHNT, CDR2 YYREEE (reference sequence). The CDR3 covers 13 residues. V was pared by 4 bases and J by 4 bases, with 11 bases between.

J is TRBJ1-1 and V is TRBV6-5; D is undetermined. CDR3 length: 13 residues. Germline CDR1 is MNHEY and CDR2 is SVGAGI. V was shortened by 9 bases and J by 0 bases, with 11 bases between the two germline ends. CDR3 sequence (DNA): TGTGCCAGTCGGTTGAATGTGAACACTGAAGCTTTCTTT. Its protein product is CASRLNVNTEAFF.

The rearrangement joins TRBV19 to TRBJ1-2, with D possibly being TRBD1 (6 bases). Germline V gene lookup returns CDR1 LNHDA and CDR2 SQIVND (reference sequence). The CDR3 is 13 amino acids. Trimming cost V 5 bases and J 6 bases, with 13 bases left between them. The CDR3 loop is CASSFLNRDGYTF. CDR3 in DNA: TGTGCCAGTAGTTTCCTGAACAGGGATGGCTACACCTTC.

The chain is built from TRBV6-5 and TRBJ2-5; 8 bases match TRBD2. Germline V gene data show CDR1 as MNHEY and CDR2 as SVGAGI. The CDR3 length is 15 residues. The V and J ends lost 7 bases and 2 bases, in that order; junction bases with no gene match: 9. The CDR3 loop reads CASKQLADLQETQYF. Written as DNA, the CDR3 is TGTGCCAGCAAGCAACTAGCGGACCTTCAAGAGACCCAGTACTTC.

CDR3: CASSPEGQGLNQPQHF. For the CDR3, the DNA is TGTGCCAGCAGCCCAGAGGGACAGGGGCTGAATCAGCCCCAGCATTTT. The chain combines TRBV7-8 with TRBJ1-5; TRBD1 matches 10 bases. The J segment lost 4 bases and the V segment lost 5 bases, leaving 8 bases of the junction unmatched. Germline values: CDR1 SGHVS, CDR2 FQNEAQ. The length of the CDR3 is 16 residues. The full variable domain, its missing parts supplied by reference TRBV7-8 and TRBJ1-5, is GAGVSQSPRYKVAKRGQDVALRCDPISGHVSLFWYQQALGQGPEFLTYFQNEAQLDKSGLPSDRFFAERPEGSVSTLKIQRTQQEDSAVYLCASSPEGQGLNQPQHFGDGTRLSIL.

The CDR3, as DNA: TGTGCCAGCAGCTCGCTAGCGGGAGTATCCGAGCAGTACTTC. The encoded protein is CASSSLAGVSEQYF. This chain uses TRBV6-5 with TRBJ2-7; 10 bases align to TRBD2. Germline CDR1 is MNHEY and CDR2 is SVGAGI. The V and J ends lost 6 bases and 6 bases, in that order; junction bases with no gene match: 8. This CDR3 contains 14 residues.